This TCR beta chain was observed in a study of T cell repertoires in cytomegalovirus infection. Study details: Recently identified HLA-C-restricted and well-studied HLA-B-restricted CMV epitopes were used. Both a matching HLA type and CMV infection were indicated by public TCR beta signatures.

Details on this clonotype: Its target is unknown.

Each CDR3 protein is one row after TCRdb ran MiXCR on the reads. The sample has about half a million distinct CDR3 sequences, more than 30% seen once; the top ten hold 15% to 20%. The CDR3 totals 15 residues. Trimming removed 3 bases from V and 7 bases from J; junction bases left unmatched: 8. Study-wide results and caveats: HLA-C-restricted CMV-specific TCR beta clonotypes prevailed in the ex vivo response.

The specimen comprised cultured PBMCs, sampled from culture after CMV antigen stimulation. The sequence was collected from a human donor in good health (CMV status not recorded). Some clones in this sample may be carry-over from other donors' samples. The chain uses TRBV12-3 or TRBV12-4 and TRBJ2-1, with 8 bases fitting TRBD2. The CDR3 protein is CASSFGGRTENEQFF. The CDR3 DNA follows: TGTGCCAGCAGTTTTGGCGGGAGGACCGAAAATGAGCAGTTCTTC.